Following are 19 T cell receptor beta chains from one sample sequenced in a study of beta chain features in type 1 diabetes. The authors reverse transcribed all of the isolated RNA, so sequencing captured expressed TCRB transcripts. The data were produced by immunoSEQ multiplex PCR, yet TCRdb's version contains in-frame clones alone and is incomplete. The data show a few hundred thousand clones, approximately 14% seen once. What was sequenced was naive CD4+ T cells from blood. These receptors were taken from a man aged 25 to 40 in good health.

The rearrangement links TRBV7-3 to TRBJ2-5; 8 bases are a match to TRBD2. The CDR3 totals 15 residues. The germline CDR1 and CDR2 sequences are SGHTA and FQGTGA. Trimming at V came to 6 bases and at J to 4 bases, leaving 10 bases not matched to a gene. The CDR3 bases are TGTGCCAGCAGGGAGACGGGACTAGTAGCAGAGACCCAGTACTTC. Protein sequence: CASRETGLVAETQYF.

The chain combines TRBV30 with TRBJ2-7, with D tentatively TRBD2 (6 bases). Per germline, CDR1 GTSNPN and CDR2 SVGIG (reference sequence). The ends were cut back, 1 base at V and 1 base at J, with 11 bases in the middle. The length of the CDR3 is 14 residues. CDR3 nucleotide sequence: TGTGCCTGGAGTGCCGGGAGCAAATCCTACGAGCAGTACGTC. Encoded protein: CAWSAGSKSYEQYV.

V is TRBV15 and J is TRBJ2-5, with D tentatively TRBD2 (6 bases). Between the trimmed V and J ends, which lost 0 bases and 5 bases, there was a span of 10 bases. In germline, CDR1 is LNHNV, CDR2 YYDKDF (reference sequence). The CDR3 is 14 amino acids. For the CDR3, the DNA is TGTGCCACCAGCAGAGATCTAAGCGGGGAGACCCAGTACTTC. Its protein is CATSRDLSGETQYF.

This clone has only a few counts. The genes are TRBV18 and TRBJ2-5; 11 nucleotides line up with TRBD2. This CDR3 is built from 17 residues. From germline, CDR1 is KGHSH and CDR2 LQKENI. V gave up 1 base and J gave up 2 bases; unmatched junction bases: 6. CDR3 nucleotides: TGTGCCAGCTCACCACTAGCGGGGGGGCTTCAGCAAGAGACCCAGTACTTC. Its translation is CASSPLAGGLQQETQYF.

This chain links TRBV6-4 with TRBJ2-5; 13 nucleotides align to TRBD2. Germline CDR1 and CDR2: MRHNA and SNTAGT. The CDR3 is 15 residues long. Unmatched junction bases numbered 6, after V lost 6 bases and J lost 5 bases. The CDR3 spells CASSKTSGRGETQYF. DNA of the CDR3: TGTGCCAGCAGCAAAACTAGCGGGAGGGGTGAGACCCAGTACTTC.

Details on this clone: In the same sample, other DNA sequences code for this CDR3. The rearrangement uses TRBV7-2 and TRBJ1-1; unclear D gene. The CDR3 extends over 12 amino acids. Trimming left V 3 bases short and J 2 bases short, with 4 bases between. CDR1 and CDR2 (germline): SGHTA, FQGNSA. The CDR3 loop reads CASSLINTEAFF. In DNA form, the CDR3 reads TGTGCCAGCAGCTTGATTAACACTGAAGCTTTCTTT.

The gene calls are TRBV7-2 and TRBJ2-5; no clear D gene. CDR1 is SGHTA, CDR2 FQGNSA, per germline. This CDR3 comprises 15 residues. The V gene lost 4 bases and the J gene lost 2 bases, with 14 bases spanning the gap. The CDR3 region has the DNA TGTGCCAGCAGCTCCAATAGTGCAGTTCAAGAGACCCAGTACTTC. This codes for CASSSNSAVQETQYF.

This clone has only a few counts. The rearrangement uses TRBV7-2 and TRBJ2-2; D may match TRBD1 or TRBD2 (5 bases each). The CDR3 is made up of 17 amino acids. Deletions cut 5 bases from V and 3 bases from J, with 19 bases between. The germline V gene has CDR1 SGHTA and CDR2 FQGNSA. As DNA, the CDR3 is TGTGCCAGCAGCGCGGAGTGGGGGAAAGTGGACACCGGGGAGCTGTTTTTT. Translating gives CASSAEWGKVDTGELFF.

In this sample, this clone turned up a few times. As DNA, the CDR3 is TGTGCCTGGAGTGCCAGGGGGACCCAGTACTTC. Translated, it gives CAWSARGTQYF. The rearrangement links TRBV30 to TRBJ2-5; possible D gene TRBD1, 6 bases. This CDR3 is built from 11 residues. The germline V gene has CDR1 GTSNPN and CDR2 SVGIG (reference sequence). Between the trimmed V and J ends, which lost 1 base and 7 bases, there was a span of 7 bases.

This clone has only a few counts. The V call is TRBV7-2, the J call TRBJ1-1; tentatively, D is TRBD1 (6 bases). The CDR3 spans 15 residues. Germline CDR1 and CDR2: SGHTA and FQGNSA. The V and J ends lost 0 bases and 5 bases respectively, with 13 bases between them. The CDR3 DNA reads TGTGCCAGCAGCTTAGCACAGGGTTCTGGGACTGAAGCTTTCTTT. Translating gives CASSLAQGSGTEAFF.

The DNA for the CDR3 is TGTGCCTGGAGTAAGGACAGGGACCAGCCCCAGCATTTT. It is translated as CAWSKDRDQPQHF. The chain couples TRBV30 to TRBJ1-5; TRBD1 agrees at 8 bases. Germline CDR1 is GTSNPN and CDR2 is SVGIG (reference sequence). V dropped 2 bases and J dropped 7; count of bases not matched to a gene: 4. The CDR3 covers 13 residues.

There are a few counts of this clone. This chain uses TRBV5-1 with TRBJ2-1; TRBD2 matches at 10 bases. The junction had 9 bases not matched to a gene; V was cut back by 2 bases and J by 7 bases. The CDR3 runs to 16 residues. Per germline, CDR1 SGHRS and CDR2 YFSETQ. The CDR3 sequence: CASSFTSGRAGNEQFF. For the CDR3, the DNA is TGCGCCAGCAGCTTCACCAGCGGGAGGGCCGGGAATGAGCAGTTCTTC.

This clone was counted a few times. The J gene is TRBJ1-1, the V gene TRBV25-1; no clear D. The CDR3 is 12 residues long. Germline V lookup: CDR1 MGHDK, CDR2 SYGVNS. Trimming stripped 4 bases from V and 6 bases from J, with 9 bases between. CDR3: CASSGVGAEAFF. The CDR3 DNA sequence: TGTGCCAGCAGTGGGGTGGGCGCTGAAGCTTTCTTT.

This rearrangement joins TRBV7-2 to TRBJ1-2; D remains ambiguous. CDR1 is SGHTA, CDR2 FQGNSA, per germline. This CDR3 contains 14 residues. V was trimmed by 5 bases and J by 7 bases, leaving 17 bases between them. This CDR3 reads CASSLAGLEGGYTF. CDR3 bases: TGTGCCAGCAGCCTTGCCGGGCTAGAGGGTGGCTACACCTTC.

This clone was detected only a few times. The chain links TRBV7-8 to TRBJ2-1, with D maybe TRBD2 (6 bases). Per the germline V gene, CDR1 is SGHVS and CDR2 is FQNEAQ. CDR3 length: 14 amino acids. V shed 2 bases and J shed 7 bases, with 12 bases lying between them. CDR3: CASSLWEGRNEQFF. CDR3 nucleotides: TGTGCCAGCAGCTTATGGGAAGGGAGGAATGAGCAGTTCTTC.

In its sample, this clone was seen a few times. The rearrangement links TRBV29-1 to TRBJ1-3; TRBD1 might be the D (5 bases). Germline V gives CDR1 SQVTM, CDR2 ANQGSEA. V was shortened by 6 bases and J by 0 bases, with 15 bases between the two germline ends. The CDR3 totals 15 residues. The CDR3 is CSVLTAIDSGNTIYF. DNA of the CDR3: TGCAGCGTCTTGACAGCCATAGACTCTGGAAACACCATATATTTT.

The chain employs TRBV10-3 and TRBJ1-5; D unclear. The CDR3 has 12 amino acids. In germline, CDR1 is ENHRY, CDR2 SYGVKD. The V end was cut by 8 bases, the J end by 0 bases, with 5 bases between. The CDR3 is CAIQDSNQPQHF. In DNA form, the CDR3 reads TGTGCCATCCAAGATAGCAATCAGCCCCAGCATTTT.

This clone was seen a handful of times. J is TRBJ1-1 and V is TRBV18, with 9 bases that match TRBD1. This CDR3 has 14 amino acids. Per the germline V gene, CDR1 is KGHSH and CDR2 is LQKENI. Trimming took 0 bases from V and 6 from J; bases not matched to a gene: 2. CDR3 sequence reads: CASSPPGQGSEAFF. DNA for the CDR3: TGTGCCAGCTCACCACCGGGACAGGGCTCTGAAGCTTTCTTT.

V gene TRBV9 combines with J gene TRBJ2-5, with 9 bases that match TRBD1. The junction had 5 bases not matched to a gene; V was cut back by 3 bases and J by 2 bases. This CDR3 has 15 amino acids. Germline CDR1 SGDLS, CDR2 YYNGEE. This chain's CDR3 is CASSEGQGIQETQYF. CDR3 coding DNA: TGTGCCAGCAGCGAGGGACAGGGTATTCAAGAGACCCAGTACTTC.